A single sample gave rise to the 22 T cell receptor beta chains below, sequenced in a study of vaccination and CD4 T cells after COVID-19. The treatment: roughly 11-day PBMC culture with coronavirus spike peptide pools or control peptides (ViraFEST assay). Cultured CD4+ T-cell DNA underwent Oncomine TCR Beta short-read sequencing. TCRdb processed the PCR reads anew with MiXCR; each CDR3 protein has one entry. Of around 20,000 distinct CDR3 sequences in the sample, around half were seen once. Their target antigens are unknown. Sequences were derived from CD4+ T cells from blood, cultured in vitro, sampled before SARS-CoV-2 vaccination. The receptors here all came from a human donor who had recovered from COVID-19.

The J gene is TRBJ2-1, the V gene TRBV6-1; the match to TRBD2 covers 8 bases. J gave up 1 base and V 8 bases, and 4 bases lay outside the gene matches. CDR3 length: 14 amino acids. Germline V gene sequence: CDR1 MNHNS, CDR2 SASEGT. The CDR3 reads CASGAGVSYNEQFF. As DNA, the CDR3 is TGTGCCAGCGGAGCGGGAGTTTCCTACAATGAGCAGTTCTTC.

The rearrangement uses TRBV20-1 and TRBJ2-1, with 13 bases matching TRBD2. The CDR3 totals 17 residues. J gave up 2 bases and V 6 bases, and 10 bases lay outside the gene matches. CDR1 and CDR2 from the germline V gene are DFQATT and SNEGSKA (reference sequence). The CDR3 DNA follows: TGCAGTGCAAACCCCGGACTAGCGGGGGCTACCTACAATGAGCAGTTCTTC. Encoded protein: CSANPGLAGATYNEQFF.

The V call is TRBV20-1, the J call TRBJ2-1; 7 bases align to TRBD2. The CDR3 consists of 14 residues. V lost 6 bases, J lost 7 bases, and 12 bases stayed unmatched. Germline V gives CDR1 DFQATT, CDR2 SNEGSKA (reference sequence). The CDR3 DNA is TGCAGTGCACCTCGGGGGAGCGGGAAGAATGAGCAGTTCTTC. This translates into CSAPRGSGKNEQFF.

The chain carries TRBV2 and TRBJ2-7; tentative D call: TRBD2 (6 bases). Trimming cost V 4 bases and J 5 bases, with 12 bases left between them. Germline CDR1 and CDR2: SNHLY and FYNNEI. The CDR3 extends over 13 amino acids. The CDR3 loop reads CASSGGVGDEQYF. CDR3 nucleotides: TGTGCCAGCAGTGGGGGGGTCGGGGACGAGCAGTACTTC.

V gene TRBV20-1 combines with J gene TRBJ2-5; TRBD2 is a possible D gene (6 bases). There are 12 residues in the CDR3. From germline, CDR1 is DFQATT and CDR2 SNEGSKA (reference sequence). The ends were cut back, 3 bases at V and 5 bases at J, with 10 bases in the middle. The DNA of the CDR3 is TGCAGTGCTAGCCGCCGGGGGGAGACCCAGTACTTC. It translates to CSASRRGETQYF.

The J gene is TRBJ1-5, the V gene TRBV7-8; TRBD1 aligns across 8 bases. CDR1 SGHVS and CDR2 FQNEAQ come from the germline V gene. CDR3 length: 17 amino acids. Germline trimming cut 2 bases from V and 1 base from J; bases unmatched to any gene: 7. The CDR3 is CASSLLGQGLSNQPQHF. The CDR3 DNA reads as TGTGCCAGCAGCTTACTAGGACAGGGCTTGAGCAATCAGCCCCAGCATTTT.

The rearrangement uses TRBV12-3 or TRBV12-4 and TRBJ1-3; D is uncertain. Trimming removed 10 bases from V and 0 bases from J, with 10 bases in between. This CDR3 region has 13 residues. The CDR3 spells CATPDSSGNTIYF. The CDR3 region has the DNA TGTGCCACCCCTGACTCCTCTGGAAACACCATATATTTT.

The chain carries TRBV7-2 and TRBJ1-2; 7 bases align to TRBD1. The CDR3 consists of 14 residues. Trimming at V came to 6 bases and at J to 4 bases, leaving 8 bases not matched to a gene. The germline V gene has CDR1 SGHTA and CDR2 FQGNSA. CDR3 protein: CASSRDREGYGYTF. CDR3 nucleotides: TGTGCCAGCAGTCGTGACAGGGAGGGCTATGGCTACACCTTC.

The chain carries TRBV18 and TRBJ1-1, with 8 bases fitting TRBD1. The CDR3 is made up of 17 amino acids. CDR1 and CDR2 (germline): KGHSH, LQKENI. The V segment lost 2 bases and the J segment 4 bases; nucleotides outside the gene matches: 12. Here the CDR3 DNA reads TGTGCCAGCTCACCAACTCCAGTCTCAGGGGGCGGCACTGAAGCTTTCTTT. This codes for CASSPTPVSGGGTEAFF.

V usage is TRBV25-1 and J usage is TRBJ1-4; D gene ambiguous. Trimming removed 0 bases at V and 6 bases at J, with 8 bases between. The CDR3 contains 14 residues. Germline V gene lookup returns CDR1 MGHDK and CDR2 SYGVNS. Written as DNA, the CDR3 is TGTGCCAGCAGTGAATATATAACGGATGAAAAACTGTTTTTT. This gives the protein CASSEYITDEKLFF. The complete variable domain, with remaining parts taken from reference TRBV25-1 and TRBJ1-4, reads EADIYQTPRYLVIGTGKKITLECSQTMGHDKMYWYQQDPGMELHLIHYSYGVNSTEKGDLSSESTVSRIRTEHFPLTLESARPSHTSQYLCASSEYITDEKLFFGSGTQLSVL.

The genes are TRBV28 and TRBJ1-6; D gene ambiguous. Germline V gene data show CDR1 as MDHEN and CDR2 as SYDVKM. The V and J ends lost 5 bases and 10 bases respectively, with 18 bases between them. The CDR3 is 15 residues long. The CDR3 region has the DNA TGTGCCAGCAGTCTATTACCCATAAGCGTGTCACCCCTCCACTTT. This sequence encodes CASSLLPISVSPLHF.

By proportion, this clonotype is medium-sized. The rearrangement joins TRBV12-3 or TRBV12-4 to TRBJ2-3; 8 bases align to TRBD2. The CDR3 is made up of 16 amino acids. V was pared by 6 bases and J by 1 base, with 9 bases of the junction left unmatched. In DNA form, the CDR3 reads TGTGCCAGCAGCCGGAGGATGACTAGCGGCACAGATACGCAGTATTTT. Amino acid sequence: CASSRRMTSGTDTQYF.

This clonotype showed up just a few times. The CDR3, as DNA: TGTGCCAGCACCCCTGGAGGGGTCTACAACACTGAAGCTTTCTTT. Amino acids: CASTPGGVYNTEAFF. This chain uses TRBV6-1 with TRBJ1-1, with D possibly TRBD1 on 5 matching bases. CDR3 length: 15 residues. V lost 7 bases to trimming and J lost 2 bases, with 17 bases between them. CDR1 MNHNS and CDR2 SASEGT come from the germline V gene.

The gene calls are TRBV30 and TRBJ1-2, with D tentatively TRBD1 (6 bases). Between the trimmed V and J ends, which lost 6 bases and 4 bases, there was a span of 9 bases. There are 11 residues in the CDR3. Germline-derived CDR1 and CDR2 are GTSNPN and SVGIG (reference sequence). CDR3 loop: CACRDTYGYTF. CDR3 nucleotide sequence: TGTGCCTGCCGGGACACCTATGGCTACACCTTC.

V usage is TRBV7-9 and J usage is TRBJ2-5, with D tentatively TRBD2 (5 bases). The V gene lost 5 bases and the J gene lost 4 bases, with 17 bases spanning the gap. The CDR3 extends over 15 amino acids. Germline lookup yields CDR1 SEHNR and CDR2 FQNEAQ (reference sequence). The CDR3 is CASSPSGSTRETQYF. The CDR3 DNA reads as TGTGCCAGCAGCCCCTCGGGAAGTACCCGAGAGACCCAGTACTTC.

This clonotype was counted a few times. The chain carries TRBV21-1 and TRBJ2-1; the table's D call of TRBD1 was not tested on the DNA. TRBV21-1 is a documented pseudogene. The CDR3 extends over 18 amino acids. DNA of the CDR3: TGTGCCAGCCTACTGAGGATCCCACCGGGACAGGGGTGTAATGAGCAGTTCTTC. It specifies CASLLRIPPGQGCNEQFF.

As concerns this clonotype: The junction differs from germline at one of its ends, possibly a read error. The CDR3 sequence is CSVLGADEQFF. The CDR3 nucleotides read TGTAGTGTTCTGGGGGCTGATGAGCAGTTCTTC. The chain uses TRBV20-1 and TRBJ2-1; the D gene is possibly TRBD1 (6 bases). This CDR3 region has 11 residues. Germline assignment: CDR1 DFQATT and CDR2 SNEGSKA (reference sequence).

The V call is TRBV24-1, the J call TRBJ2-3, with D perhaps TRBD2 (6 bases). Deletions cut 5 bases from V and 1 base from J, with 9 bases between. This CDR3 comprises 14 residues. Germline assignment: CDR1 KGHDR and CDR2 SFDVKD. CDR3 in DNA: TGTGCCACCAGTGTCGCGGGACGCACAGATACGCAGTATTTT. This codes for CATSVAGRTDTQYF.

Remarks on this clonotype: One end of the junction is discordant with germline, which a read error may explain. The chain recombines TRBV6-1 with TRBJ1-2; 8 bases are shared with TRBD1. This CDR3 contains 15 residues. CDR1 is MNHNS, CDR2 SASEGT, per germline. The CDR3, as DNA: TGTGCCGGCAGTCTAAACCGAGGGACAGGTCGCGGCTACACCTTC. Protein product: CAGSLNRGTGRGYTF.

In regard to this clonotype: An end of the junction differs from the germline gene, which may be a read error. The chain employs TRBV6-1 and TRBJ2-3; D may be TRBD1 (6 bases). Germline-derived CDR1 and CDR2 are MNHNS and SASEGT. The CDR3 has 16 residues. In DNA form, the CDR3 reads TGTGCCAGCAGTCCGGGGAGAGGGGGATTCACAGATACGCTGTATTTT. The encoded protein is CASSPGRGGFTDTLYF.

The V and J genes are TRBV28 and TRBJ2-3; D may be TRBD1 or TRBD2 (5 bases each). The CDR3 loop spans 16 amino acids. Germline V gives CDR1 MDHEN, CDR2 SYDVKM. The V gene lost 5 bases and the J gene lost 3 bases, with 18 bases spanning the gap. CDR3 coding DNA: TGTGCCAGCAGTCAAACCCAGGGAGTTCGAACAGATACGCAGTATTTT. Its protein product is CASSQTQGVRTDTQYF.

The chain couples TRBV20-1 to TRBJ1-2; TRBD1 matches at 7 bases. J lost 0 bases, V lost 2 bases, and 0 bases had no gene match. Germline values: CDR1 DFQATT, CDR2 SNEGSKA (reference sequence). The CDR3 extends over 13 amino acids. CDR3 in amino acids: CSARQGANYGYTF. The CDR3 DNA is TGCAGTGCTAGACAGGGGGCTAACTATGGCTACACCTTC.